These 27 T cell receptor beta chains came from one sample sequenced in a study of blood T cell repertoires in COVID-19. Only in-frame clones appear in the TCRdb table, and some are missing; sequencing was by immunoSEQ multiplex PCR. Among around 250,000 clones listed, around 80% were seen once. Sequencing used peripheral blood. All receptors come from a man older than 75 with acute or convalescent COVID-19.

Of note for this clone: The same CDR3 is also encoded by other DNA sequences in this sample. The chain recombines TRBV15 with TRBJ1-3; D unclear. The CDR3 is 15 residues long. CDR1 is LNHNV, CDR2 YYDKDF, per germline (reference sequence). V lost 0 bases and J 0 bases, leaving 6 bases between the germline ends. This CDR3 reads CATSRDRGSGNTIYF. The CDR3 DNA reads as TGTGCCACCAGCAGAGATCGGGGCTCTGGAAACACCATATATTTT.

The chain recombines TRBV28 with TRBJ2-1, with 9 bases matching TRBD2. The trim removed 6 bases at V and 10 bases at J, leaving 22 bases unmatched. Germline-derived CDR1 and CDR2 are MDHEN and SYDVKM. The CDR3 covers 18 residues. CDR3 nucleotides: TGTGCCAGCAGCAGCGGGAGTAGCGGGAGACTAGTCTCCTCAGAGCAGTTCTTC. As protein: CASSSGSSGRLVSSEQFF.

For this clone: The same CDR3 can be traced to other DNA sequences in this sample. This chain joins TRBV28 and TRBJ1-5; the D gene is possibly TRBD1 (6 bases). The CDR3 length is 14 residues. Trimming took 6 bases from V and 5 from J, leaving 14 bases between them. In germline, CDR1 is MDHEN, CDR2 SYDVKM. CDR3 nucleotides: TGTGCCAGCAGCCTTCTACAGGGACATCAGCCCCAGCATTTT. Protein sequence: CASSLLQGHQPQHF.

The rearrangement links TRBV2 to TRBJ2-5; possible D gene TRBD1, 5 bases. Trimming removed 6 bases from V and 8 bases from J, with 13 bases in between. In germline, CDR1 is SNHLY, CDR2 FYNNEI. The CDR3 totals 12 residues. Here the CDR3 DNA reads TGTGCCAGCAGAGCAGGGTTGGGAACCCAGTACTTC. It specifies CASRAGLGTQYF. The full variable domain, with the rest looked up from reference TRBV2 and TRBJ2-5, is EPEVTQTPSHQVTQMGQEVILRCVPISNHLYFYWYRQILGQKVEFLVSFYNNEISEKSEIFDDQFSVERPDGSNFTLKIRSTKLEDSAMYFCASRAGLGTQYFGPGTRLLVL.

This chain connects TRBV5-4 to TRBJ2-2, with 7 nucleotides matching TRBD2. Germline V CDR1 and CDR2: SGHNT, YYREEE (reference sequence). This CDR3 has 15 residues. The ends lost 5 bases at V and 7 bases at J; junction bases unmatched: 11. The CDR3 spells CASREGRLASGELFF. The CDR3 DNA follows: TGTGCCAGCAGGGAGGGGAGACTAGCTAGCGGGGAGCTGTTTTTT.

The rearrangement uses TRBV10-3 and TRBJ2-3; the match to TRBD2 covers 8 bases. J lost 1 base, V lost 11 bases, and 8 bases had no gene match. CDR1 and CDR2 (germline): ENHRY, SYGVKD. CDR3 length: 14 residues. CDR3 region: CASKAGVGTDTQYF. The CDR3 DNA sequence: TGTGCCTCCAAAGCGGGAGTCGGCACAGATACGCAGTATTTT.

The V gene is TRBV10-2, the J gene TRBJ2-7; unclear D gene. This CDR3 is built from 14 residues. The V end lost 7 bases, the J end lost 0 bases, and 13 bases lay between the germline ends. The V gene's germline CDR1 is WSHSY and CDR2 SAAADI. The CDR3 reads CASIGSPPSYEQYF. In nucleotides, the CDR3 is TGCGCCAGCATTGGCAGTCCACCCTCCTACGAGCAGTACTTC.

This CDR3 reads CASSFIRLSSYNEQFF. The CDR3 DNA follows: TGTGCCAGCAGTTTCATAAGATTGAGCTCCTACAATGAGCAGTTCTTC. The chain has TRBV28 and TRBJ2-1; D not resolved. Germline CDR1 is MDHEN and CDR2 is SYDVKM. The CDR3 contains 16 residues. Trimming shortened V by 3 bases and J by 0 bases, and 12 bases separated the two germline ends.

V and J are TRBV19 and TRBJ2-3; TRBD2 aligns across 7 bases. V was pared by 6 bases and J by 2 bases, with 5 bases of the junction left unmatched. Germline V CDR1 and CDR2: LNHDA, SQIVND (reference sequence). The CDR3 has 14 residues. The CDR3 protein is CASSDRGDTDTQYF. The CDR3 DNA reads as TGTGCCAGTAGCGATCGGGGGGACACAGATACGCAGTATTTT.

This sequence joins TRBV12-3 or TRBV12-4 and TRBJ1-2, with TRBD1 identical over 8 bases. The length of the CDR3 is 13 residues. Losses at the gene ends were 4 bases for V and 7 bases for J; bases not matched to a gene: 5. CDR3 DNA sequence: TGTGCCAGCAGTTACGGACAGGGTAGTGGCTACACCTTC. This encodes CASSYGQGSGYTF.

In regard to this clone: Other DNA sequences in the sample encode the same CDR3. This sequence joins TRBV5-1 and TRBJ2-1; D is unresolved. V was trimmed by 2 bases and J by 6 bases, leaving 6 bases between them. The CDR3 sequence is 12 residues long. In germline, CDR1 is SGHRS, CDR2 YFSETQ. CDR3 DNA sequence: TGCGCCAGCAGCTTAACTGGCAATGAGCAGTTCTTC. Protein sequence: CASSLTGNEQFF.

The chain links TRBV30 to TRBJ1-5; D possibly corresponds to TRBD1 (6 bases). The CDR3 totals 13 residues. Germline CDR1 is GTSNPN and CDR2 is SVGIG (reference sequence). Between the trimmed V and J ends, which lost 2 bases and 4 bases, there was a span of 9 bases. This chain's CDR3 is CAWSFQGNQPQHF. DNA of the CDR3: TGTGCCTGGAGTTTTCAGGGGAATCAGCCCCAGCATTTT.

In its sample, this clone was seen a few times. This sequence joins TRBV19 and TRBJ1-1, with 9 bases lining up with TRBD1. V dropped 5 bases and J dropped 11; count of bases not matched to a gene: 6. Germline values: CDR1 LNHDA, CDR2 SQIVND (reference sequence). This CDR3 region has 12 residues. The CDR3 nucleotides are TGTGCCAGTAGTCCCCGGGGGACAGGGGCTTTCTTT. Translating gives CASSPRGTGAFF.

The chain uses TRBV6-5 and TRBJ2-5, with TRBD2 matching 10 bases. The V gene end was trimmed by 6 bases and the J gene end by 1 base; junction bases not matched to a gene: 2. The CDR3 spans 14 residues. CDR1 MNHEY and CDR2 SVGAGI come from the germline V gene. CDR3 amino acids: CASSASGGQETQYF. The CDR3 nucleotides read TGTGCCAGCAGCGCTAGCGGGGGCCAAGAGACCCAGTACTTC.

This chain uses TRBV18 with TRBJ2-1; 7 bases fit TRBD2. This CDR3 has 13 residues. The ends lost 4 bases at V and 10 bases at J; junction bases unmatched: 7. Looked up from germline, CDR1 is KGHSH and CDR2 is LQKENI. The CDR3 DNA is TGTGCCAGCTCACAGGGCGGGAGTGGAGAGCAGTTCTTC. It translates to CASSQGGSGEQFF.

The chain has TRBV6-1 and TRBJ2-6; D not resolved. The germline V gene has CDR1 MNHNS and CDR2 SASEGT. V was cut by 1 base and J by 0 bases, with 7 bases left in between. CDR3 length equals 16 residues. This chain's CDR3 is CASSEEHPSGANVLTF. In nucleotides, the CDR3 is TGTGCCAGCAGTGAAGAACATCCCTCTGGGGCCAACGTCCTGACTTTC.

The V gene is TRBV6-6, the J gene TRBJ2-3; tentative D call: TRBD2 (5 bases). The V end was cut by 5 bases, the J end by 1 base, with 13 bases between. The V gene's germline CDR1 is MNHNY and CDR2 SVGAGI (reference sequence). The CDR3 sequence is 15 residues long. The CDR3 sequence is CASSQREPRTDTQYF. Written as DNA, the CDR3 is TGTGCCAGCAGTCAAAGGGAGCCGCGCACAGATACGCAGTATTTT.

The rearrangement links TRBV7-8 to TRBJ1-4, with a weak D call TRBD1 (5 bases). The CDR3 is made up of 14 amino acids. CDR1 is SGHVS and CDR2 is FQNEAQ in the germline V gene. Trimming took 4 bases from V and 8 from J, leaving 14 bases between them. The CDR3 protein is CASSYRDSPEKLFF. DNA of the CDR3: TGTGCCAGCAGCTACCGGGACTCCCCCGAAAAACTGTTTTTT.

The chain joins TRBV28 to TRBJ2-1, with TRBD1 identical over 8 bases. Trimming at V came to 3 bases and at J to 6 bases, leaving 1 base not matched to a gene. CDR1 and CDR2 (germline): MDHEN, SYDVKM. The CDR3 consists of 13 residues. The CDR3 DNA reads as TGTGCCAGCAGTTTTACAGGGGGCAATGAGCAGTTCTTC. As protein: CASSFTGGNEQFF.

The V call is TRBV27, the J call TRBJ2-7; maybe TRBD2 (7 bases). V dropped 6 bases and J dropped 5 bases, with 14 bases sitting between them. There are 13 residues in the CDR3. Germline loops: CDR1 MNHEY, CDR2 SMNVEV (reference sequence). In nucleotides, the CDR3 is TGTGCCAGCAGGAGGACGGGGGGCCACGAGCAGTACTTC. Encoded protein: CASRRTGGHEQYF.

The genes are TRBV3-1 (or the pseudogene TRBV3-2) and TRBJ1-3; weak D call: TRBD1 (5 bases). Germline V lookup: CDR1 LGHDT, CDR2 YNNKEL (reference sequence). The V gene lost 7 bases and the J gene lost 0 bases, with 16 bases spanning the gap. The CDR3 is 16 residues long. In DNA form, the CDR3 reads TGTGCCAGCACTTCAGGGACTATGAGCTCTGGAAACACCATATATTTT. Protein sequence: CASTSGTMSSGNTIYF.

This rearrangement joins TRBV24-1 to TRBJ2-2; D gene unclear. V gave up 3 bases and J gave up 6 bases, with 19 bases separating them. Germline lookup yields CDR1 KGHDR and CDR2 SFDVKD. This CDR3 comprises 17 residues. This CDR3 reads CATSDPTPRKVAGELFF. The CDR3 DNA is TGTGCCACCAGTGATCCGACACCAAGAAAGGTAGCCGGGGAGCTGTTTTTT.

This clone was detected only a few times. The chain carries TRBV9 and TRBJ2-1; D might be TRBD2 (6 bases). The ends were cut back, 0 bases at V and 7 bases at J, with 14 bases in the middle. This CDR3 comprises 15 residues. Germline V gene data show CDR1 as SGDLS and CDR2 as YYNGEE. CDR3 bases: TGTGCCAGCAGCGTAGTTGGGGGAGGCCTAAATGAGCAGTTCTTC. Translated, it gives CASSVVGGGLNEQFF.

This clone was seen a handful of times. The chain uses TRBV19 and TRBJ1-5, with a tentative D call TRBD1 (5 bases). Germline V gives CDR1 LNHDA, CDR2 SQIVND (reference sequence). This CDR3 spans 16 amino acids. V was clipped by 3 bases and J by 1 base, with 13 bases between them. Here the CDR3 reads CASSIYAGISNQPQHF. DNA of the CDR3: TGTGCCAGTAGTATCTATGCAGGGATAAGCAATCAGCCCCAGCATTTT.

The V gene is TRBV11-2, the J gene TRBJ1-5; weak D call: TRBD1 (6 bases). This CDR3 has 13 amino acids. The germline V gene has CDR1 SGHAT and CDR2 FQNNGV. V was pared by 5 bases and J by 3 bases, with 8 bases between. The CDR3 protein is CASSQGNNQPQHF. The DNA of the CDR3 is TGTGCCAGCAGCCAGGGGAACAATCAGCCCCAGCATTTT. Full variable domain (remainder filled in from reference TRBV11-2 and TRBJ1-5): EAGVAQSPRYKIIEKRQSVAFWCNPISGHATLYWYQQILGQGPKLLIQFQNNGVVDDSQLPKDRFSAERLKGVDSTLKIQPAKLEDSAVYLCASSQGNNQPQHFGDGTRLSIL.

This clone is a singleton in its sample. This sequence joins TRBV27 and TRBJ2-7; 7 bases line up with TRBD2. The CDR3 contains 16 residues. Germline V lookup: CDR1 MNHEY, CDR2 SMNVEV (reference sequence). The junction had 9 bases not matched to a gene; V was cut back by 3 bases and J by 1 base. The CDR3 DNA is TGTGCCAGCAGTTTTACGCGGGGGAGATTGTCCTACGAGCAGTACTTC. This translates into CASSFTRGRLSYEQYF.

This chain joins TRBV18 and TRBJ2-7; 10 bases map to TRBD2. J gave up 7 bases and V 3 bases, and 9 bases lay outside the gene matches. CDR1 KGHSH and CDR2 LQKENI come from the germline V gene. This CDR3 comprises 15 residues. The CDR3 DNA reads TGTGCCAGCTCACCTGGCCTAGCGGGAGATGGTGAGCAGTACTTC. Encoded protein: CASSPGLAGDGEQYF.